A few counts support the clone carrying this T cell receptor (beta chain). Its antigen is undetermined. TCR alpha and TCR beta cDNA libraries carrying sample barcodes and UMIs were produced by 5'RACE using constant-segment primers. TCRdb re-analysed the 5' RACE reads in MiXCR, keeping a single row per CDR3 protein. The sample includes around 300,000 distinct CDR3 sequences, roughly 18% of them seen just once. This CDR3 has 14 amino acids. V lost 6 bases and J lost 2; bases outside the gene matches: 6. The germline gives CDR1 LGHNA, CDR2 YSLEER. The sample is drawn from a study of T-cell memory formation after mild COVID-19. About the study: Among the donors, TCR clusters were largely specific to each donor. Whole-study findings and limits: Later expanders leaned CD4+, whereas day 15 to 85 contracting clones were balanced CD4/CD8.

The clonotype originates from a young man who had mild COVID-19 (a few samples of this study predate the infection). Cell type and time point are not known. The chain combines TRBV4-3 with TRBJ2-5; 7 nucleotides match TRBD2. Source material: PBMCs or a T cell subset sorted from them (not recorded which). The CDR3 nucleotides read TGCGCCAGCAGTCAGAGCGGGGATCAAGAGACCCAGTACTTC. It yields the protein CASSQSGDQETQYF.